The sequence of this T cell receptor beta chain was determined in a study of blood T cell repertoires in COVID-19. Study information: Both acute and convalescent COVID-19 samples were obtained from the United States, Italy and Spain.

Some clones are missing from TCRdb's copy, which holds only in-frame ones; the method was immunoSEQ multiplex PCR. This table holds about 100,000 clones, 75% to 90% found once. J was trimmed by 4 bases and V by 1 base; bases with no gene match: 6. There are 15 residues in the CDR3. Germline V gene sequence: CDR1 SGHAT, CDR2 FQNNGV. The chain has TRBV11-2 and TRBJ2-7; 8 nucleotides match TRBD1. The source material was peripheral blood. The sequence was collected from a man older than 75 with acute or convalescent COVID-19. CDR3 region: CASSLGTGSTYEQYF. The CDR3 DNA reads as TGTGCCAGCAGCTTAGGGACAGGGAGTACTTACGAGCAGTACTTC.